The next 29 T cell receptor beta chains were all read from a single sample in a study of T cell responses to AZD1222 COVID-19 vaccine. Profiled with immunoSEQ multiplex PCR; TCRdb holds only in-frame clones, not every one. The sample consists of around 89,000 clones, approximately 89% of them appearing once. This sample comprised peripheral blood, obtained 28 days after the second AZD1222 dose. The receptors come from an adult who received the AZD1222 COVID-19 vaccine.

The chain recombines TRBV5-6 with TRBJ2-4; D unclear. V was clipped by 4 bases and J by 1 base, with 18 bases between them. CDR3 length: 17 residues. Germline CDR1 reads SGHDT; CDR2 reads YYEEEE. The CDR3 DNA sequence: TGTGCCAGCAGCAAGTGGGGAACTCGGGTTGCCAAAAACATTCAGTACTTC. Its protein is CASSKWGTRVAKNIQYF.

The V call is TRBV11-2, the J call TRBJ1-1, with a weak D call TRBD1 (6 bases). Germline CDR1 is SGHAT and CDR2 is FQNNGV. V lost 11 bases, J lost 4 bases, and 17 bases lay in between. The CDR3 sequence is 13 residues long. The CDR3 is CALFGGPGTEAFF. CDR3 bases: TGTGCCCTCTTCGGGGGGCCGGGCACTGAAGCTTTCTTT.

This clone was seen once. The V gene is TRBV19, the J gene TRBJ1-1; 8 bases fit TRBD1. CDR3 size: 17 residues. Trimming cost V 6 bases and J 3 bases; bases outside gene matches: 15. CDR1 is LNHDA and CDR2 is SQIVND in the germline V gene (reference sequence). This CDR3 reads CASSQAGQARRDTEAFF. The DNA for the CDR3 is TGTGCCAGTAGCCAAGCGGGACAGGCGAGGCGGGACACTGAAGCTTTCTTT.

The chain employs TRBV6-5 and TRBJ1-2; the D gene is possibly TRBD1 (5 bases). Germline V gives CDR1 MNHEY, CDR2 SVGAGI. This CDR3 contains 13 residues. V was cut by 4 bases and J by 2 bases, with 8 bases left in between. The chain's CDR3 is CASSSSGNYGYTF. CDR3 DNA sequence: TGTGCCAGCAGTTCATCAGGGAACTATGGCTACACCTTC.

V is TRBV7-6 and J is TRBJ2-7; TRBD2 matches at 13 bases. Germline CDR1 and CDR2: SGHVS and FNYEAQ. The junction had 13 bases not matched to a gene; V was cut back by 3 bases and J by 2 bases. The CDR3 runs to 19 residues. The CDR3 loop reads CASSFGTSGDWGGAYEQYF. The CDR3 nucleotides read TGTGCCAGCAGCTTCGGGACTAGCGGGGATTGGGGAGGGGCCTACGAGCAGTACTTC.

The chain couples TRBV27 to TRBJ1-1; D call uncertain. V lost 0 bases and J lost 1, with 6 bases in between. This CDR3 is 14 amino acids long. Germline CDR1 is MNHEY and CDR2 is SMNVEV (reference sequence). The CDR3 DNA reads TGTGCCAGCAGTTTATCGTCCCCGAACACTGAAGCTTTCTTT. This encodes CASSLSSPNTEAFF.

This chain connects TRBV15 to TRBJ1-5; 8 bases map to TRBD1. With 0 bases clipped from V and 9 bases from J, the junction kept 7 bases outside the gene matches. In germline, CDR1 is LNHNV, CDR2 YYDKDF (reference sequence). The CDR3 is 15 amino acids. The CDR3 coding sequence is TGTGCCACCAGCAGAGATTTCAGGGGGCAGGCGCCCCAGCATTTT. This translates into CATSRDFRGQAPQHF.

The gene calls are TRBV19 and TRBJ1-1; no definite D call. CDR3 length equals 10 residues. The germline CDR1 and CDR2 sequences are LNHDA and SQIVND (reference sequence). The V end was cut by 7 bases, the J end by 11 bases, with 11 bases between. The CDR3 nucleotides are TGTGCCAGTAAGAAAGGGAAGGCTTTCTTT. This encodes CASKKGKAFF.

The rearrangement joins TRBV5-1 to TRBJ1-2, with 7 bases matching TRBD1. J lost 1 base, V lost 4 bases, and 7 bases had no gene match. Germline V CDR1 and CDR2: SGHRS, YFSETQ. The CDR3 loop spans 15 amino acids. The CDR3 DNA reads TGCGCCAGCAGCACCCGACAGGGACGTAACTATGGCTACACCTTC. This sequence encodes CASSTRQGRNYGYTF.

The rearrangement uses TRBV10-3 and TRBJ1-2; D is unresolved. CDR1 ENHRY and CDR2 SYGVKD come from the germline V gene. This CDR3 spans 14 amino acids. V lost 6 bases, J lost 2 bases, and 13 bases lay in between. The CDR3 loop is CAIRAASENYGYTF. The CDR3 DNA is TGTGCCATCAGAGCTGCCTCAGAGAACTATGGCTACACCTTC.

This chain connects TRBV18 to TRBJ2-7; 7 bases are a match to TRBD2. Germline V lookup: CDR1 KGHSH, CDR2 LQKENI. V lost 6 bases and J lost 5; bases outside the gene matches: 10. This CDR3 is built from 14 residues. Here the CDR3 reads CASSPSGGGHEQYF. CDR3 nucleotides: TGTGCCAGCTCTCCTTCTGGGGGAGGGCACGAGCAGTACTTC. Filled out from reference TRBV18 and TRBJ2-7, the complete variable domain reads NAGVMQNPRHLVRRRGQEARLRCSPMKGHSHVYWYRQLPEEGLKFMVYLQKENIIDESGMPKERFSAEFPKEGPSILRIQQVVRGDSAAYFCASSPSGGGHEQYFGPGTRLTVT.

The CDR3 region is CASSPIARYTGELFF. The CDR3 DNA sequence: TGTGCCAGCAGCCCTATAGCGCGGTACACCGGGGAGCTGTTTTTT. The chain employs TRBV5-6 and TRBJ2-2, with D perhaps TRBD2 (5 bases). CDR1 and CDR2 (germline): SGHDT, YYEEEE. Trimming took off 4 bases at V and 3 bases at J, with 13 bases between the two ends. The CDR3 has 15 amino acids. The complete variable domain, with remaining parts taken from reference TRBV5-6 and TRBJ2-2, reads DAGVTQSPTHLIKTRGQQVTLRCSPKSGHDTVSWYQQALGQGPQFIFQYYEEEERQRGNFPDRFSGHQFPNYSSELNVNALLLGDSALYLCASSPIARYTGELFFGEGSRLTVL.

This chain joins TRBV18 and TRBJ1-1; TRBD1 matches at 7 bases. The CDR3 is 15 residues long. J was trimmed by 1 base and V by 0 bases; bases with no gene match: 2. In germline, CDR1 is KGHSH, CDR2 LQKENI. CDR3 in amino acids: CASSPPQGRNTEAFF. CDR3 coding DNA: TGTGCCAGCTCACCACCACAGGGGAGGAACACTGAAGCTTTCTTT.

The chain combines TRBV19 with TRBJ1-2, with 7 bases lining up with TRBD1. This CDR3 is 14 amino acids long. The germline CDR1 and CDR2 sequences are LNHDA and SQIVND (reference sequence). V trimming: 4 bases; J trimming: 3 bases; junction bases outside the gene matches: 5. The CDR3 loop is CASSRQGYYYGYTF. The CDR3 DNA sequence: TGTGCCAGTAGTAGACAGGGCTACTACTATGGCTACACCTTC.

This clone occurred once. The gene calls are TRBV5-4 and TRBJ2-3; D might be TRBD2 (6 bases). The V gene lost 6 bases and the J gene lost 2 bases, with 13 bases spanning the gap. The CDR3 runs 14 residues. Germline V gene sequence: CDR1 SGHNT, CDR2 YYREEE (reference sequence). The CDR3 DNA reads TGTGCCAGCACCCCGGACTACTTCACAGATACGCAGTATTTT. Residues: CASTPDYFTDTQYF.

This rearrangement joins TRBV7-6 to TRBJ2-3, with 9 bases that match TRBD2. Trimming at V came to 0 bases and at J to 4 bases, leaving 5 bases not matched to a gene. The CDR3 has 16 amino acids. The germline gives CDR1 SGHVS, CDR2 FNYEAQ. The CDR3 DNA reads TGTGCCAGCAGCTTAGCACGCGGGGGGGGGTCAGATACGCAGTATTTT. Protein: CASSLARGGGSDTQYF.

The chain recombines TRBV6-2 or TRBV6-3 with TRBJ1-3, with D uncertain. The CDR3 consists of 16 residues. Trimming removed 5 bases at V and 4 bases at J, with 18 bases between. The V gene's germline CDR1 is MNHEY and CDR2 SVGEGT. The CDR3 DNA reads as TGTGCCAGCAGTGTGCTCACGAGAAGTTGGGGAAACACCATATATTTT. Translation: CASSVLTRSWGNTIYF.

This clone was seen only a few times. The V and J genes are TRBV18 and TRBJ2-2; maybe TRBD1 (6 bases). The CDR3 is 16 amino acids. CDR1 and CDR2 from the germline V gene are KGHSH and LQKENI. The V gene lost 3 bases and the J gene lost 6 bases, with 17 bases spanning the gap. The CDR3 sequence: CASSPRSTGPAGELFF. For the CDR3, the DNA is TGTGCCAGCTCACCCCGTTCGACAGGACCCGCCGGGGAGCTGTTTTTT.

The chain has TRBV6-5 and TRBJ2-7, with D possibly TRBD2 on 6 matching bases. The CDR3 loop spans 14 amino acids. Germline V gene sequence: CDR1 MNHEY, CDR2 SVGAGI. The V gene lost 2 bases and the J gene lost 3 bases, with 11 bases spanning the gap. CDR3 bases: TGTGCCAGCAGTTACGGAGGGCAGGGCTACGAGCAGTACTTC. Protein: CASSYGGQGYEQYF.

This chain connects TRBV6-5 to TRBJ2-2; D not certain. Trimming cost V 2 bases and J 2 bases, with 3 bases left between them. Germline CDR1 reads MNHEY; CDR2 reads SVGAGI. This CDR3 contains 13 residues. This chain's CDR3 is CASSYLNTGELFF. Written as DNA, the CDR3 is TGTGCCAGCAGTTACCTAAACACCGGGGAGCTGTTTTTT.

The CDR3 loop is CASSLAQRGAPQETQYF. DNA of the CDR3: TGTGCCAGCAGCTTAGCTCAGCGGGGGGCCCCTCAAGAGACCCAGTACTTC. The chain has TRBV11-2 and TRBJ2-5; TRBD2 aligns across 9 bases. With V trimmed by 1 base and J by 2 bases, 8 bases remained unmatched. The CDR3 covers 17 residues. Germline CDR1 and CDR2: SGHAT and FQNNGV.

DNA of the CDR3: TGTGCCAGCAGTTCCGGGACAGAATTCTACGAGCAGTACTTC. As protein: CASSSGTEFYEQYF. The rearrangement joins TRBV6-6 to TRBJ2-7; TRBD1 matches 7 bases. Germline CDR1 and CDR2: MNHNY and SVGAGI (reference sequence). J lost 3 bases, V lost 4 bases, and 6 bases had no gene match. CDR3 length equals 14 residues.

The rearrangement links TRBV23-1 to TRBJ1-2; D is ambiguous. Being an ORF, TRBV23-1 has a function that is uncertain. The length of the CDR3 is 17 residues. Deletions cut 0 bases from V and 4 bases from J, with 18 bases between. CDR3 residues: CASSQSAPESYFYGYTF. As DNA, the CDR3 is TGCGCCAGCAGTCAATCGGCGCCAGAATCATATTTCTATGGCTACACCTTC.

The chain couples TRBV7-9 to TRBJ1-1, with 7 positions matching TRBD1. This CDR3 contains 16 residues. Looked up from germline, CDR1 is SEHNR and CDR2 is FQNEAQ (reference sequence). Germline trimming cut 4 bases from V and 0 bases from J; bases unmatched to any gene: 8. The CDR3 DNA is TGTGCCAGCAGCTCCGAGACAGGGCCCATGAACACTGAAGCTTTCTTT. Translation: CASSSETGPMNTEAFF.

CDR3 bases: TGTGCCAGCAGTGAATCGGGCATAAACTATGGCTACACCTTC. It codes for CASSESGINYGYTF. The chain uses TRBV2 and TRBJ1-2; no definite D call. The germline CDR1 and CDR2 sequences are SNHLY and FYNNEI. CDR3 length equals 14 residues. V was pared by 2 bases and J by 2 bases, with 9 bases between.

The rearrangement joins TRBV27 to TRBJ1-5, with TRBD1 identical over 7 bases. The CDR3 loop spans 18 amino acids. With 6 bases clipped from V and 1 base from J, the junction kept 15 bases outside the gene matches. The germline CDR1 and CDR2 sequences are MNHEY and SMNVEV (reference sequence). CDR3 in DNA: TGTGCCAGCAGGGCCCCGGGAGGGGGCTTTGGGAGCAATCAGCCCCAGCATTTT. As protein: CASRAPGGGFGSNQPQHF.

The chain is built from TRBV5-1 and TRBJ1-5, with unresolved D. The CDR3 contains 11 residues. The germline V gene has CDR1 SGHRS and CDR2 YFSETQ. Trimming shortened V by 0 bases and J by 6 bases, and 1 base separated the two germline ends. CDR3 region: CASSLVQPQHF. The CDR3 DNA is TGCGCCAGCAGCTTGGTTCAGCCCCAGCATTTT. The whole variable domain, filled in from reference TRBV5-1 and TRBJ1-5, reads KAGVTQTPRYLIKTRGQQVTLSCSPISGHRSVSWYQQTPGQGLQFLFEYFSETQRNKGNFPGRFSGRQFSNSRSEMNVSTLELGDSALYLCASSLVQPQHFGDGTRLSIL.

In its sample, this clone was seen once. This chain links TRBV5-5 with TRBJ1-2, with 7 bases that match TRBD1. The V and J ends lost 4 bases and 4 bases, in that order; junction bases with no gene match: 7. This CDR3 contains 14 residues. In germline, CDR1 is SGHKS, CDR2 YYEKEE (reference sequence). The CDR3 DNA follows: TGTGCCAGCAGCGAGGGGGCCCCTGGCTATGGCTACACCTTC. Encoded protein: CASSEGAPGYGYTF.

This clone has just one count. The chain links TRBV9 to TRBJ1-3; the D is unclear. Germline loops: CDR1 SGDLS, CDR2 YYNGEE. The CDR3 loop spans 15 amino acids. V lost 0 bases and J 4 bases, leaving 11 bases between the germline ends. CDR3 DNA sequence: TGTGCCAGCAGCGTAGAAGGGCTCTCAGGAAACACCATATATTTT. Translated: CASSVEGLSGNTIYF.